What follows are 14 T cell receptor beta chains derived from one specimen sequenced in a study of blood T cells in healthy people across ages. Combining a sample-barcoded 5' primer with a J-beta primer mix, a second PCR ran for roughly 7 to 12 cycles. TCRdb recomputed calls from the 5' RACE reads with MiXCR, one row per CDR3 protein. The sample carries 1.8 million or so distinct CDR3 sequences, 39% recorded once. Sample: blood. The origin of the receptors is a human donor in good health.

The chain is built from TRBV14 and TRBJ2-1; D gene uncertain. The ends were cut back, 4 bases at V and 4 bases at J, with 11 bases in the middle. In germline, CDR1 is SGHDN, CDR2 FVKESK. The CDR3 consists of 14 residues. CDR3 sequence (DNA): TGTGCCAGCAGCCCCGAGGACGGATACAATGAGCAGTTCTTC. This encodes CASSPEDGYNEQFF.

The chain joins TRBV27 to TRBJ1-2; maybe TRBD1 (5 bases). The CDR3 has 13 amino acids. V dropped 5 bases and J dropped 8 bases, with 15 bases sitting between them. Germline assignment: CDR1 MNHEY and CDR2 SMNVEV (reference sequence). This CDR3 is CASSHRQTGGYTF. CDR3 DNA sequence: TGTGCCAGCAGTCATCGACAGACTGGGGGCTACACCTTC.

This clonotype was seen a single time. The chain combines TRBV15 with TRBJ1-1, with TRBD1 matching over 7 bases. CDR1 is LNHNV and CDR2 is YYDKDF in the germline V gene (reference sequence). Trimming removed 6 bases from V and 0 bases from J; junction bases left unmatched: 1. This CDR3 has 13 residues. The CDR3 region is CATRTGMNTEAFF. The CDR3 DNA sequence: TGTGCCACCAGGACAGGGATGAACACTGAAGCTTTCTTT.

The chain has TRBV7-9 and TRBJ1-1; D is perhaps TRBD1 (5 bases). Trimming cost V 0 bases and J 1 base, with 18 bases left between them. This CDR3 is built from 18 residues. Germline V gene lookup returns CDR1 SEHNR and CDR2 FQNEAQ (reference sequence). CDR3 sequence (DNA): TGTGCCAGCAGCTTAGCGGGGAGGCCCACAGGTTCGAACACTGAAGCTTTCTTT. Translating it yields CASSLAGRPTGSNTEAFF.

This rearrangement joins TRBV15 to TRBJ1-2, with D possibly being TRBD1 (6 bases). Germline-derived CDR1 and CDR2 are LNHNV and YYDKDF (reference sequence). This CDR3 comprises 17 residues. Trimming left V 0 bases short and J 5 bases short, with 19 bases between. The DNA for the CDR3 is TGTGCCACCAGCAGAGATCATCCCCAGGGGACCACTTATGGCTACACCTTC. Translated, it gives CATSRDHPQGTTYGYTF.

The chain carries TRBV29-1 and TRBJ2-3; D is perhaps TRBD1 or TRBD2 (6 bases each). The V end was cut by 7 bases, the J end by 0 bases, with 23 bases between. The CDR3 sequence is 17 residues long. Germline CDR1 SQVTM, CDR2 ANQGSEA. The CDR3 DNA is TGCAGCGCCCAAACCCCACCCGGGGGCCCCAGCACAGATACGCAGTATTTT. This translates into CSAQTPPGGPSTDTQYF.

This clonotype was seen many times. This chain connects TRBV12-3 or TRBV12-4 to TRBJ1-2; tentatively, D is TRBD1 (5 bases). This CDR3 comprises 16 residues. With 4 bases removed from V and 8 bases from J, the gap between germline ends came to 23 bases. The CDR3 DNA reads TGTGCCAGCAGTTGGGTCGGGGTGGACACCCGAGAGGGCTACACCTTC. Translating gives CASSWVGVDTREGYTF.

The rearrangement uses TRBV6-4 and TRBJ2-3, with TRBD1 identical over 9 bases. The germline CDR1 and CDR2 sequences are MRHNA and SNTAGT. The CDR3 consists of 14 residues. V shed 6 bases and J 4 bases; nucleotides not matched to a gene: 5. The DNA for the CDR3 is TGTGCCAGCAGCGACAGGGGGGGCCCAGATACGCAGTATTTT. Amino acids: CASSDRGGPDTQYF.

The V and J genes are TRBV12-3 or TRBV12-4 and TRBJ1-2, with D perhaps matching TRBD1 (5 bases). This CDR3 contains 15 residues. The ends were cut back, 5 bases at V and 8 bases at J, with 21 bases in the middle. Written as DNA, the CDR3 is TGTGCCAGCAGTCATTCGGGACCTCCTGTTGAGGGCTACACCTTC. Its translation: CASSHSGPPVEGYTF.

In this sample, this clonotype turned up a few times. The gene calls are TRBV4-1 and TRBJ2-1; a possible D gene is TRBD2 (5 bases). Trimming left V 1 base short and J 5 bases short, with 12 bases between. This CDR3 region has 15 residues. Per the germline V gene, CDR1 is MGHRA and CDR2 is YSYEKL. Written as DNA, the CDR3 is TGCGCCAGCAGCCAAGTTGAGGGTATGGACAATGAGCAGTTCTTC. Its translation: CASSQVEGMDNEQFF.

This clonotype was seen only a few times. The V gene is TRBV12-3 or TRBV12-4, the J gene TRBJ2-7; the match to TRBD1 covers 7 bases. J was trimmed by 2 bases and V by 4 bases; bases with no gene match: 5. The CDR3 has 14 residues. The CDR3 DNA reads TGTGCCAGCAGTTACAGGGGATGGGCCTACGAGCAGTACTTC. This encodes CASSYRGWAYEQYF.

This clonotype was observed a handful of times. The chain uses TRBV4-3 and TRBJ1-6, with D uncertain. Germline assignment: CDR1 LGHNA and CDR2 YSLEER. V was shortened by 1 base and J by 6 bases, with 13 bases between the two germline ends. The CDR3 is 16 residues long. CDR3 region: CASSQATRSANSPLHF. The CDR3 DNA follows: TGCGCCAGCAGCCAAGCGACGCGGTCCGCTAATTCACCCCTCCACTTT.

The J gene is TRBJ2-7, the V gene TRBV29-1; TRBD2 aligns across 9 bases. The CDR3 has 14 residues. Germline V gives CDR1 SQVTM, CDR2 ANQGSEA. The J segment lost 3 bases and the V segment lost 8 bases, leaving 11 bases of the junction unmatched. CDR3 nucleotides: TGCAGCAACCGAGCGGGGGGCTCCTTCTACGAGCAGTACTTC. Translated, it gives CSNRAGGSFYEQYF.

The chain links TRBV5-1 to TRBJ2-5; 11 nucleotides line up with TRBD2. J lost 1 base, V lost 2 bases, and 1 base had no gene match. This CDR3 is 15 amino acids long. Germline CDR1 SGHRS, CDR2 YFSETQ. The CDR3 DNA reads TGCGCCAGCAGCTTCGGGACTAGCGGCCAAGAGACCCAGTACTTC. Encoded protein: CASSFGTSGQETQYF.